Sequencing of this TCR beta chain was carried out in a study of sequential checkpoint blockade in melanoma. Study context: Arm A got nivolumab then ipilimumab; arm B the reverse, 1:1. Both treatment sequences were followed by maintenance nivolumab.

Assay: immunoSEQ multiplex PCR; the TCRdb copy retains only in-frame clones and omits some. The sample lists about 26,000 clones, about three quarters seen once, with roughly 20% in the top ten. In this sample, this clone turned up a few times. Other nucleotide sequences from this sample produce the same CDR3. Treatment: randomized to nivolumab then ipilimumab (arm A) or the reverse (arm B). Patients had received no earlier DNA-damaging chemotherapy. PBMC sorting kept live CD3+CD8+ cells without CD19 or CD56. Trimming at V came to 5 bases and at J to 4 bases, leaving 3 bases not matched to a gene. This CDR3 is built from 13 residues. CDR1 and CDR2 (germline): SGHTA, FQGNSA.

The chain recombines TRBV7-2 with TRBJ1-1; 8 bases align to TRBD1. The specimen comprised CD8+ T cells sorted from blood (inferred from file names), sampled from a patient given nivolumab and ipilimumab in sequence. The receptor was derived from a human donor with melanoma. CDR3: CASSLTGGTEAFF. The CDR3 region has the DNA TGTGCCAGCAGCCTTACAGGGGGCACTGAAGCTTTCTTT. The variable domain in full, with the rest retrieved from reference TRBV7-2 and TRBJ1-1, is GAGVSQSPSNKVTEKGKDVELRCDPISGHTALYWYRQSLGQGLEFLIYFQGNSAPDKSGLPSDRFSAERTGGSVSTLTIQRTQQEDSAVYLCASSLTGGTEAFFGQGTRLTVV.